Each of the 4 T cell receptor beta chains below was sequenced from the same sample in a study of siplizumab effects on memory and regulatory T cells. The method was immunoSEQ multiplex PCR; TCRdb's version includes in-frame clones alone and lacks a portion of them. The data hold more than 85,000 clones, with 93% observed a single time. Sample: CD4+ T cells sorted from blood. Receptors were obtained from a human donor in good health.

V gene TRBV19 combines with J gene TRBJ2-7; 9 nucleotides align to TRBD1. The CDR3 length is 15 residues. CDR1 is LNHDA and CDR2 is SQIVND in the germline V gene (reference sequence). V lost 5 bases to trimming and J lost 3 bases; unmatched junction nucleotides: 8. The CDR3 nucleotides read TGTGCCAGTAGTCCGGGACAGGGTCCGCGCTACGAGCAGTACTTC. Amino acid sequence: CASSPGQGPRYEQYF.

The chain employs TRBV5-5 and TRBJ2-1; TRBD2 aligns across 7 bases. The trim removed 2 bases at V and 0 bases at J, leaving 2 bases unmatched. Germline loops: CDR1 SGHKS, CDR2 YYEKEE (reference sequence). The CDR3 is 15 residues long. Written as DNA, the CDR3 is TGTGCCAGCAGCTTTGGCGGGAGCTCCTACAATGAGCAGTTCTTC. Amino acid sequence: CASSFGGSSYNEQFF.

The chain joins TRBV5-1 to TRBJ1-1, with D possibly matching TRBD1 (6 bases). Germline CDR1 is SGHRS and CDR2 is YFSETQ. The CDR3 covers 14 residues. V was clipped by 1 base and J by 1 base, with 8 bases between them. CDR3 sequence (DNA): TGCGCCAGCAGCTTGACAGGGAAGAACACTGAAGCTTTCTTT. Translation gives CASSLTGKNTEAFF.

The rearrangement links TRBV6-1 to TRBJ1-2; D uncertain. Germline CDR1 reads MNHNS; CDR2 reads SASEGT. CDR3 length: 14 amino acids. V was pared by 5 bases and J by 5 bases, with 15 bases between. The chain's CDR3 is CASSSASLGYGYTF. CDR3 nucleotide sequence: TGTGCCAGCAGTTCGGCGAGTTTGGGGTATGGCTACACCTTC.